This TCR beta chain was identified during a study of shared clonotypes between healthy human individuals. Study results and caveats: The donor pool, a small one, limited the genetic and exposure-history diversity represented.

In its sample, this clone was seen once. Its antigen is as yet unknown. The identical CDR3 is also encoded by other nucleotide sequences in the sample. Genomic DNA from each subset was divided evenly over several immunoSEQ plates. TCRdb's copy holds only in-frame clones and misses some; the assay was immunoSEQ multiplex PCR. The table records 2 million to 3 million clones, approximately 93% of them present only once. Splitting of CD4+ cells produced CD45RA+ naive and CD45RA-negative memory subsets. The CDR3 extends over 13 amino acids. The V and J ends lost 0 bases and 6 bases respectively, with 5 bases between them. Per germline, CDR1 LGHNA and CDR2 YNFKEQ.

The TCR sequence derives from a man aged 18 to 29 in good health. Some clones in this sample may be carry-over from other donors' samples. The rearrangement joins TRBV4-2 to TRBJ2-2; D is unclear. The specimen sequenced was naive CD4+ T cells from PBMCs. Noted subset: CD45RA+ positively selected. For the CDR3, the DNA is TGTGCCAGCAGCCAAGATCTCGCCGGGGAGCTGTTTTTT. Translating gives CASSQDLAGELFF.